This entry lists 23 T cell receptor beta chains sequenced from one sample in a study of vaccination and CD4 T cells after COVID-19. These receptors' targets are unknown. Scientists ran DNA taken from cultured CD4+ T cells through the Oncomine TCR Beta short-read assay for sequencing. TCRdb recomputed calls from the PCR reads with MiXCR, one row per CDR3 protein. Found here are fewer than 25,000 distinct CDR3 sequences, about a third of them singletons; the top ten hold about 3%. The sample's time point: late sampling 161 to 241 days after vaccination in a few convalescent patients. The treatment was: roughly ten-day PBMC culture with coronavirus spike peptide pools or control peptides (ViraFEST assay). The material sequenced was CD4+ T cells from blood, cultured in vitro, taken about 7 months after SARS-CoV-2 vaccination. Receptors were obtained from a human donor who had recovered from COVID-19.

There are a few counts of this clonotype. This chain connects TRBV7-2 to TRBJ2-7; D call uncertain. V was trimmed by 5 bases and J by 0 bases, leaving 14 bases between them. This CDR3 is built from 15 residues. CDR1 is SGHTA and CDR2 is FQGNSA in the germline V gene. This CDR3 reads CASSRRTQSSYEQYF. DNA of the CDR3: TGTGCCAGCAGCCGAAGGACCCAAAGCTCCTACGAGCAGTACTTC.

This rearrangement joins TRBV20-1 to TRBJ1-5; D unresolved. The CDR3 totals 13 residues. V was pared by 0 bases and J by 6 bases, with 9 bases between. Germline V gene data show CDR1 as DFQATT and CDR2 as SNEGSKA (reference sequence). The CDR3 bases are TGCAGTGCTAGAGATCCCGGGCGTCAGCCCCAGCATTTT. Translating it yields CSARDPGRQPQHF.

The chain couples TRBV20-1 to TRBJ2-1, with 14 bases aligning to TRBD2. The CDR3 is made up of 15 amino acids. Germline-derived CDR1 and CDR2 are DFQATT and SNEGSKA (reference sequence). J lost 8 bases, V lost 3 bases, and 6 bases had no gene match. The chain's CDR3 is CSARVAGLAGDEQFF. The CDR3 DNA is TGCAGTGCTAGGGTTGCGGGACTAGCGGGAGATGAGCAGTTCTTC.

This clonotype is large (0.1 to 1%) by share. The rearrangement joins TRBV20-1 to TRBJ2-7, with D perhaps matching TRBD2 (6 bases). Between the trimmed V and J ends, which lost 3 bases and 7 bases, there was a span of 22 bases. CDR1 and CDR2 (germline): DFQATT, SNEGSKA (reference sequence). The CDR3 runs 15 residues. In DNA form, the CDR3 reads TGCAGTGCTAGGGGGAGGACGGAGAATTACGGGGAGCAGTACTTC. It specifies CSARGRTENYGEQYF.

V usage is TRBV15 and J usage is TRBJ1-1, with a possible D match to TRBD1 (5 bases). The V end lost 0 bases, the J end lost 10 bases, and 12 bases lay between the germline ends. The CDR3 covers 13 residues. From germline, CDR1 is LNHNV and CDR2 YYDKDF (reference sequence). The CDR3 loop reads CATSREGGGGAFF. The CDR3 bases are TGTGCCACCAGCAGAGAGGGGGGGGGGGGAGCTTTCTTT.

The genes are TRBV19 and TRBJ2-7; a possible D gene is TRBD1 (6 bases). The V gene's germline CDR1 is LNHDA and CDR2 SQIVND (reference sequence). The CDR3 spans 14 residues. V was clipped by 3 bases and J by 4 bases, with 13 bases between them. The CDR3 nucleotides are TGTGCCAGTAGTATCGGTCAGGGGATTTACGAGCAGTACTTC. This sequence encodes CASSIGQGIYEQYF.

There are a few counts of this clonotype. The rearrangement links TRBV29-1 to TRBJ2-5; D is ambiguous. Germline V gene sequence: CDR1 SQVTM, CDR2 ANQGSEA. The CDR3 length is 14 residues. Trimming removed 4 bases from V and 0 bases from J, with 12 bases in between. The CDR3: CSVGSPRDQETQYF. The CDR3 DNA reads TGCAGCGTTGGGAGTCCTCGTGACCAAGAGACCCAGTACTTC.

The chain is built from TRBV6-1 and TRBJ1-5; 7 bases agree with TRBD1. The germline gives CDR1 MNHNS, CDR2 SASEGT. With 6 bases clipped from V and 11 bases from J, the junction kept 13 bases outside the gene matches. This CDR3 region has 14 residues. As DNA, the CDR3 is TGTGCCAGCAGACTCTCCACAGGGGCCAGGACCCAGCATTTT. Translating it yields CASRLSTGARTQHF.

CDR3 protein: CASSPQGADTQYF. Here the CDR3 DNA reads TGTGCCAGCTCACCACAGGGCGCAGATACGCAGTATTTT. V and J are TRBV18 and TRBJ2-3; no firm D call. The CDR3 covers 13 residues. Germline V CDR1 and CDR2: KGHSH, LQKENI. V lost 1 base, J lost 4 bases, and 6 bases lay in between.

A few counts support this clonotype. Germline and junction disagree at one end, which may indicate a read error. CDR3 in amino acids: CASSADSGRAPYEQYF. The CDR3 DNA follows: TGTGCCAGCAGCGCAGATAGCGGGAGAGCCCCCTACGAGCAGTACTTT. The chain uses TRBV7-3 and TRBJ2-7; 9 nucleotides agree with TRBD2. Germline V gene lookup returns CDR1 SGHTA and CDR2 FQGTGA. The CDR3 is made up of 16 amino acids.

The rearrangement uses TRBV28 and TRBJ1-1, with D tentatively TRBD1 (6 bases). Trimming took 3 bases from V and 2 from J, leaving 13 bases between them. In germline, CDR1 is MDHEN, CDR2 SYDVKM. The CDR3 is made up of 15 amino acids. Written as DNA, the CDR3 is TGTGCCAGCAGTTTTCGGGGGGGCCAAAACACTGAAGCTTTCTTT. Amino acids: CASSFRGGQNTEAFF.

J is TRBJ2-3 and V is TRBV20-1; the D call may be TRBD1 or TRBD2 (5 bases each). Germline loops: CDR1 DFQATT, CDR2 SNEGSKA (reference sequence). The CDR3 extends over 14 amino acids. The ends were cut back, 3 bases at V and 6 bases at J, with 16 bases in the middle. The CDR3 sequence is CSASYGGSVDTQYF. In DNA, the CDR3 is TGCAGTGCTAGTTATGGGGGATCCGTGGATACGCAGTATTTT.

This sequence joins TRBV4-2 and TRBJ2-7; 9 nucleotides match TRBD1. The CDR3 loop spans 15 amino acids. The J segment lost 2 bases and the V segment lost 1 base, leaving 3 bases of the junction unmatched. Germline-derived CDR1 and CDR2 are LGHNA and YNFKEQ. The CDR3 nucleotides are TGTGCCAGCAGCCAAGGCCGACAGGGGGCCTACGAGCAGTACTTC. Protein sequence: CASSQGRQGAYEQYF.

This clonotype was picked up a small number of times. V is TRBV28 and J is TRBJ1-1, with 7 nucleotides matching TRBD1. V was clipped by 6 bases and J by 3 bases; unmatched bases: 4. CDR1 and CDR2 (germline): MDHEN, SYDVKM. CDR3 length: 13 amino acids. CDR3 region: CASRLGTDTEAFF. In DNA form, the CDR3 reads TGTGCCAGCAGACTTGGGACAGACACTGAAGCTTTCTTT. The variable domain in full, completed from reference TRBV28 and TRBJ1-1, reads DVKVTQSSRYLVKRTGEKVFLECVQDMDHENMFWYRQDPGLGLRLIYFSYDVKMKEKGDIPEGYSVSREKKERFSLILESASTNQTSMYLCASRLGTDTEAFFGQGTRLTVV.

The V and J genes are TRBV15 and TRBJ2-1; D ambiguous. This CDR3 contains 15 residues. Germline CDR1 and CDR2: LNHNV and YYDKDF (reference sequence). The V end was cut by 1 base, the J end by 7 bases, with 14 bases between. The CDR3 region is CATSRGLGRGNEQFF. The CDR3 region has the DNA TGTGCCACCAGCAGAGGCCTAGGAAGAGGAAATGAGCAGTTCTTC.

This clonotype has just a few counts. The chain employs TRBV19 and TRBJ1-2, with D unclear. There are 13 residues in the CDR3. Germline CDR1 and CDR2: LNHDA and SQIVND (reference sequence). Trimming took 9 bases from V and 5 from J, leaving 16 bases between them. CDR3 loop: CASARYGGYGYTF. The CDR3 DNA is TGTGCCAGCGCTCGATACGGAGGGTATGGCTACACCTTC.

This clonotype was seen a handful of times. The genes are TRBV7-2 and TRBJ2-5; D is unclear. Per germline, CDR1 SGHTA and CDR2 FQGNSA. The CDR3 runs 13 residues. The germline V and J ends were trimmed by 1 base and 5 bases, with 8 bases remaining between them. The CDR3 region has the DNA TGTGCCAGCAGCTTAGAGTCTTTGGAGACCCAGTACTTC. It yields the protein CASSLESLETQYF.

This clonotype was counted between two and nine times. The chain is built from TRBV25-1 and TRBJ2-1, with a possible D match to TRBD2 (7 bases). CDR3 length: 15 amino acids. V was shortened by 6 bases and J by 1 base, with 13 bases between the two germline ends. CDR1 is MGHDK, CDR2 SYGVNS, per germline. CDR3 in amino acids: CASSRAGASYNEQFF. DNA for the CDR3: TGTGCCAGCAGCCGGGCGGGGGCATCCTACAATGAGCAGTTCTTC.

This clonotype has just a few counts. The V gene is TRBV28, the J gene TRBJ2-7; 7 nucleotides match TRBD2. J lost 4 bases, V lost 5 bases, and 14 bases had no gene match. This CDR3 region has 16 residues. Germline V gene sequence: CDR1 MDHEN, CDR2 SYDVKM. The CDR3 here is CASSPLPDSGAYEQYF. The CDR3 nucleotides read TGTGCCAGCAGTCCCCTCCCCGACAGCGGGGCTTACGAGCAGTACTTC.

The J gene is TRBJ2-5, the V gene TRBV6-1; D gene unclear. The CDR3 has 11 amino acids. V lost 7 bases to trimming and J lost 5 bases, with 8 bases between them. Germline V gives CDR1 MNHNS, CDR2 SASEGT. In DNA form, the CDR3 reads TGTGCCAGCACCGCCGCCGAGACCCAGTACTTC. This encodes CASTAAETQYF.

V gene TRBV12-3 or TRBV12-4 combines with J gene TRBJ2-3, with no clear D. The CDR3 covers 11 residues. Between the trimmed V and J ends, which lost 2 bases and 10 bases, there was a span of 7 bases. CDR3 sequence reads: CASSLTAAQYF. In DNA, the CDR3 is TGTGCCAGCAGTTTAACGGCGGCGCAGTATTTT.

This clonotype was seen more than once but under ten times. The chain links TRBV6-2 or TRBV6-3 to TRBJ2-5, with D tentatively TRBD2 (5 bases). V was pared by 6 bases and J by 5 bases, with 16 bases between. Germline values: CDR1 MNHEY, CDR2 SVGEGT. This CDR3 is 14 amino acids long. The CDR3 here is CASSNQWRGETQYF. The CDR3 DNA reads as TGTGCCAGCAGCAACCAGTGGCGCGGGGAGACCCAGTACTTC.

The chain is built from TRBV28 and TRBJ1-3, with 11 bases identical to TRBD1. There are 17 residues in the CDR3. Per the germline V gene, CDR1 is MDHEN and CDR2 is SYDVKM. The junction had 6 bases not matched to a gene; V was cut back by 1 base and J by 4 bases. CDR3 DNA: TGTGCCAGCAGTTTATCGCCGGGACAGGGGGGAGGAAACACCATATATTTT. Its protein is CASSLSPGQGGGNTIYF. Full variable domain (remainder filled in from reference TRBV28 and TRBJ1-3): DVKVTQSSRYLVKRTGEKVFLECVQDMDHENMFWYRQDPGLGLRLIYFSYDVKMKEKGDIPEGYSVSREKKERFSLILESASTNQTSMYLCASSLSPGQGGGNTIYFGEGSWLTVV.